Sequencing of this T cell receptor (beta chain) was carried out in a study of blood T cell repertoires in COVID-19. In the study overall: COVID-19 samples, acute and convalescent, were from the United States, Italy and Spain.

Germline trimming cut 5 bases from V and 8 bases from J; bases unmatched to any gene: 8. The CDR3 totals 13 residues. The germline CDR1 and CDR2 sequences are MNHEY and SMNVEV (reference sequence). Original analysis: Researchers report that nucleated cell counts were estimated from reference gene primer amplification. Some clones are missing from TCRdb's copy, which holds only in-frame ones; the method was immunoSEQ multiplex PCR. The V and J calls and clone size were taken over from that table, and D and trimming were inferred from the DNA. The sample has over 200,000 clones; 84% are singletons. The source material was peripheral blood. The receptor was isolated from a woman of 80 years or more with active or convalescent COVID-19. The chain combines TRBV27 with TRBJ1-2; TRBD1 aligns across 7 bases. The CDR3 region has the DNA TGTGCCAGCAGTCCATACAGGGGTGACGGCTACACCTTC. Amino acid sequence: CASSPYRGDGYTF.